Reported below is one TCR beta chain. It has no known antigen specificity. The record has no base qualities; no much larger clone is one base away. The data derive from a study of blood T cell repertoires in COVID-19 (dated by TCRdb to 2018 to 2021). For context, the study as a whole: Samples covering the acute and convalescent phases of COVID-19 were provided by collaborators in the United States, Italy and Spain. Samples were obtained from the ongoing ImmuneRACE study (first 160 participants) and from about 1,300 subjects provided by 6 global collaborators. The prospective study material was composed of cDNA or gDNA derived from T cells, B-cell-depleted T cells, or PBMCs. Where HLA class I and class II types were available, the types were taken from metadata supplied by the sample provider, not from assay-based typing. Subjects who had been exposed to COVID-19, were actively infected with it, or had recovered from it provided the deeply sampled blood TCRbeta repertoires that made up the dataset. Sample metadata almost always included a de-identified subject ID, COVID-19 status, age in years and sex. The repertoires were made available in a free public database intended to serve as a resource for research on the immune response to SARS-CoV-2. Broad study findings and their caveats: How much clinical and demographic metadata was included differed by source and by participant, and the metadata was provided uncurated.

Each collaborating institution followed its own protocols to collect whole blood in K2EDTA tubes. For TCRbeta analysis, collaborator samples were shipped as frozen whole blood, as isolated PBMCs, or as DNA extracted from either sample type. From cysteine to phenylalanine, the CDR3 is 15 amino acids long. Only the CDR3 DNA stays, 45 bases, in frame from base 1. V has 3 bases trimmed and J has 0 bases trimmed; junction bases matching no gene number 2. Reading the germline V gene (reference sequence) gives CDR1 LNHDA and CDR2 SQIVND. TCRbeta CDR3 regions were amplified from genomic DNA using the immunoSEQ Assay, a bias-controlled multiplex PCR. On the study's bioinformatics: The number of nucleated cells in each sample was estimated by amplification of reference gene primers within the assay. To quantify the absolute abundance of each unique TCRbeta CDR3 rearrangement, sequence reads were collapsed and filtered. For each sample, productive Simpson clonality was calculated as the square root of Simpson's diversity index over productive rearrangements. Drawn from immuneACCESS, this table holds only the in-frame rearrangements with V and J called that TCRdb kept. Clones are partly lost; checked studies trace under half to an unresolved V gene and leave the rest unexplained. V, J and clone size are taken as reported in that table, and D and trimming were inferred from the DNA itself. The sample data list about 330,000 clones, and 83% of these were observed just once. Jointly, the top ten make up 1% to 1.5% of the sample.

This clonotype originated in a woman aged 50 to 60 with acute or convalescent COVID-19. What was sequenced was peripheral blood. The V gene is TRBV19 and the J gene is TRBJ2-3, with TRBD1 matching 8 junction bases. The nucleotides read TGTGCCAGTAGTATCCGACAGGGGAGCACAGATACGCAGTATTTT. It is translated as CASSIRQGSTDTQYF.